The entry that follows covers one T cell receptor beta chain sequence. After removal of 6 bases from V and 3 bases from J, the junction contained 2 bases not matched to a gene. Germline V gene sequence: CDR1 LGHNT, CDR2 FRNRAP. The CDR3 has 14 amino acids. Original processing methods: Nucleated cell number was recorded as an estimate derived from reference gene primer amplification. The table came from immunoSEQ multiplex PCR; TCRdb's copy has only in-frame clones and leaves some out. V and J calls and clone size are given by that table; D and trimming were obtained from the DNA. Among 200,000 to 250,000 clones listed, 88% were seen once. This sample was included in a study of blood T cell repertoires in COVID-19.

The TCR comes from a woman in her sixties with acute or convalescent COVID-19. The genes are TRBV12-5 and TRBJ2-3, with TRBD1 identical over 11 bases. Sequenced sample: peripheral blood. The CDR3 sequence is CASGGQGGTDTQYF. CDR3 nucleotides: TGTGCTAGTGGGGGACAGGGGGGAACAGATACGCAGTATTTT. The full variable domain, completed using reference TRBV12-5 and TRBJ2-3, is DARVTQTPRHKVTEMGQEVTMRCQPILGHNTVFWYRQTMMQGLELLAYFRNRAPLDDSGMPKDRFSAEMPDATLATLKIQPSEPRDSAVYFCASGGQGGTDTQYFGPGTRLTVL.